These 19 T cell receptor beta chains came from one sample sequenced in a study of beta chain features in type 1 diabetes. Which antigens these TCRs recognize remains unknown. General study points: Moderately but significantly shorter TCRB CDR3s were found in Type 1 diabetes patients in all four CD4+ subsets.

TCRB transcripts that were expressed got sequenced, as all of the isolated RNA had been reverse transcribed. Repertoires were generated with immunoSEQ multiplex PCR, while TCRdb's copy carries only in-frame clones and drops some. The sample includes approximately 70,000 clones, about 50% of them seen just once. Specimen: central memory CD4+ T cells from blood. The receptors originated from a man aged 25 to 40 with type 1 diabetes.

This clone has a handful of counts. V is TRBV6-1 and J is TRBJ2-3; 7 bases match TRBD2. The CDR3 is made up of 17 amino acids. Germline CDR1 reads MNHNS; CDR2 reads SASEGT. The V and J ends lost 0 bases and 4 bases, in that order; junction bases with no gene match: 10. The CDR3: CASSEASGGGFSDTQYF. CDR3 in DNA: TGTGCCAGCAGTGAAGCGTCAGGCGGGGGATTTTCAGATACGCAGTATTTT.

The rearrangement links TRBV30 to TRBJ1-6; D not resolved. Germline V gene sequence: CDR1 GTSNPN, CDR2 SVGIG (reference sequence). Trimming cost V 0 bases and J 1 base, with 7 bases left between them. CDR3 size: 15 residues. The CDR3 DNA follows: TGTGCCTGGAGTGTACCGGGGTCCTATAATTCACCCCTCCACTTT. This codes for CAWSVPGSYNSPLHF. The full variable domain, its missing parts supplied by reference TRBV30 and TRBJ1-6, is SQTIHQWPATLVQPVGSPLSLECTVEGTSNPNLYWYRQAAGRGLQLLFYSVGIGQISSEVPQNLSASRPQDRQFILSSKKLLLSDSGFYLCAWSVPGSYNSPLHFGNGTRLTVT.

This clone turned up a few times. The chain carries TRBV6-6 and TRBJ2-3; TRBD1 matches at 10 bases. The CDR3 is 14 residues long. Germline V gene sequence: CDR1 MNHNY, CDR2 SVGAGI (reference sequence). The ends lost 5 bases at V and 4 bases at J; junction bases unmatched: 3. The CDR3 coding sequence is TGTGCCAGCAGTCGCGGACAGGGGGCAGATACGCAGTATTTT. The encoded protein is CASSRGQGADTQYF.

V is TRBV6-6 and J is TRBJ2-1; D call uncertain. The CDR3 is made up of 14 amino acids. Trimming cost V 6 bases and J 1 base, with 10 bases left between them. From germline, CDR1 is MNHNY and CDR2 SVGAGI (reference sequence). The CDR3 spells CASSPDWSYNEQFF. The CDR3 DNA follows: TGTGCCAGCAGCCCTGACTGGTCCTACAATGAGCAGTTCTTC.

This sequence joins TRBV7-2 and TRBJ2-5; perhaps TRBD1 as D (6 bases). Trimming removed 5 bases from V and 0 bases from J, with 10 bases in between. CDR1 is SGHTA and CDR2 is FQGNSA in the germline V gene. The CDR3 is 14 residues long. The DNA of the CDR3 is TGTGCCAGCAGCATACAGGGTTACCAAGAGACCCAGTACTTC. This gives the protein CASSIQGYQETQYF.

This chain connects TRBV7-2 to TRBJ1-1, with TRBD1 identical over 7 bases. The germline CDR1 and CDR2 sequences are SGHTA and FQGNSA. CDR3 length: 15 residues. Trimming at V came to 1 base and at J to 5 bases, leaving 7 bases not matched to a gene. The CDR3 nucleotides are TGTGCCAGCAGCTTAGACCGACAGGGCCCAACTGAAGCTTTCTTT. Its translation: CASSLDRQGPTEAFF.

The J gene is TRBJ2-1, the V gene TRBV9, with TRBD1 as a possible D gene (6 bases). Trimming removed 4 bases from V and 8 bases from J, with 13 bases in between. This CDR3 has 13 amino acids. CDR1 and CDR2 (germline): SGDLS, YYNGEE. CDR3 amino acids: CASSLGQFYEQFF. The CDR3 coding sequence is TGTGCCAGCAGCCTTGGACAGTTCTATGAGCAGTTCTTC.

In this sample, this clone turned up a few times. This chain's CDR3 is CASSLFEGEQFF. In nucleotides, the CDR3 is TGTGCCAGCAGCTTATTCGAGGGTGAGCAGTTCTTC. The chain has TRBV7-2 and TRBJ2-1; the D gene is possibly TRBD2 (5 bases). V was pared by 2 bases and J by 9 bases, with 8 bases between. Germline values: CDR1 SGHTA, CDR2 FQGNSA. This CDR3 has 12 residues.

The chain employs TRBV10-1 and TRBJ2-1; maybe TRBD2 (5 bases). Trimming removed 6 bases from V and 6 bases from J, with 12 bases in between. Germline CDR1 and CDR2: WNHNN and SYGVQD (reference sequence). The CDR3 extends over 13 amino acids. CDR3 sequence: CASSSGLINEQFF. DNA of the CDR3: TGCGCCAGCAGCAGTGGACTCATCAATGAGCAGTTCTTC.

In its sample, this clone was seen once. V gene TRBV21-1 combines with J gene TRBJ1-5; TRBD1 is the table's D call, not checked against the DNA. TRBV21-1 is a recognized pseudogene. The CDR3 runs to 18 residues. The CDR3 loop reads CASSIRDRGRESNQPQHF. The CDR3 nucleotides read TGTGCCAGCAGCATACGGGACAGGGGAAGGGAGAGCAATCAGCCCCAGCATTTT.

The rearrangement uses TRBV6-1 and TRBJ2-7; possibly TRBD2 for D (5 bases). With 10 bases removed from V and 2 bases from J, the gap between germline ends came to 15 bases. The CDR3 spans 13 residues. Germline V lookup: CDR1 MNHNS, CDR2 SASEGT. For the CDR3, the DNA is TGTGCCACCCTCTCGGGATTACCCTACGAGCAGTACTTC. It specifies CATLSGLPYEQYF.

The chain joins TRBV30 to TRBJ2-3; 8 positions agree with TRBD2. CDR1 is GTSNPN, CDR2 SVGIG, per germline (reference sequence). J lost 2 bases, V lost 3 bases, and 7 bases had no gene match. The CDR3 has 15 amino acids. The CDR3 reads CAWRPSGGATDTQYF. The CDR3 DNA follows: TGTGCCTGGAGGCCAAGCGGGGGAGCCACAGATACGCAGTATTTT.

J is TRBJ2-7 and V is TRBV2, with D possibly being TRBD2 (6 bases). CDR3 size: 14 residues. From germline, CDR1 is SNHLY and CDR2 FYNNEI. The V gene lost 10 bases and the J gene lost 7 bases, with 23 bases spanning the gap. This CDR3 reads CATKGAGLGREQYF. The CDR3 DNA sequence: TGTGCCACCAAGGGAGCGGGTCTCGGTCGGGAGCAGTACTTC.

The chain joins TRBV5-1 to TRBJ1-1; TRBD1 aligns across 8 bases. This CDR3 comprises 18 residues. Trimming removed 3 bases from V and 1 base from J; junction bases left unmatched: 14. The germline CDR1 and CDR2 sequences are SGHRS and YFSETQ. The CDR3 coding sequence is TGCGCCAGCAGCTATTTTGGCCTCACCGGGACAGGGAACACTGAAGCTTTCTTT. Protein: CASSYFGLTGTGNTEAFF.

V is TRBV2 and J is TRBJ2-6; D gene unclear. The germline V gene encodes CDR1 SNHLY and CDR2 FYNNEI. The CDR3 spans 13 residues. The ends were cut back, 8 bases at V and 2 bases at J, with 7 bases in the middle. CDR3 nucleotide sequence: TGTGCCAGCGCAACAGCTGGGGCCAACGTCCTGACTTTC. It is translated as CASATAGANVLTF. The variable domain in full, completed from reference TRBV2 and TRBJ2-6, reads EPEVTQTPSHQVTQMGQEVILRCVPISNHLYFYWYRQILGQKVEFLVSFYNNEISEKSEIFDDQFSVERPDGSNFTLKIRSTKLEDSAMYFCASATAGANVLTFGAGSRLTVL.

The V gene is TRBV5-5, the J gene TRBJ1-4, with a weak D call TRBD1 (6 bases). CDR1 and CDR2 from the germline V gene are SGHKS and YYEKEE (reference sequence). Between the trimmed V and J ends, which lost 4 bases and 5 bases, there was a span of 18 bases. The CDR3 is 16 amino acids. CDR3 nucleotide sequence: TGTGCCAGCAGCCAGGGGTTGTTCGGTACGAATGAAAAACTGTTTTTT. Encoded protein: CASSQGLFGTNEKLFF.

The rearrangement links TRBV18 to TRBJ2-2; no clear D gene. This CDR3 is 15 amino acids long. The germline V gene has CDR1 KGHSH and CDR2 LQKENI. The ends were cut back, 5 bases at V and 0 bases at J, with 10 bases in the middle. CDR3: CASSTTESNTGELFF. The CDR3 DNA reads TGTGCCAGCTCAACAACGGAGTCGAACACCGGGGAGCTGTTTTTT.

V usage is TRBV27 and J usage is TRBJ1-4; no reliable D call. Germline V gene lookup returns CDR1 MNHEY and CDR2 SMNVEV (reference sequence). The CDR3 length is 13 residues. Trimming took 8 bases from V and 4 from J, leaving 11 bases between them. This chain's CDR3 is CASREDYNEKLFF. CDR3 coding DNA: TGTGCCAGCCGGGAGGATTATAATGAAAAACTGTTTTTT. Complete variable domain (other parts from reference TRBV27 and TRBJ1-4): EAQVTQNPRYLITVTGKKLTVTCSQNMNHEYMSWYRQDPGLGLRQIYYSMNVEVTDKGDVPEGYKVSRKEKRNFPLILESPSPNQTSLYFCASREDYNEKLFFGSGTQLSVL.

V gene TRBV6-5 combines with J gene TRBJ1-2; 10 bases match TRBD1. The CDR3 loop spans 15 amino acids. CDR1 and CDR2 (germline): MNHEY, SVGAGI. The ends lost 4 bases at V and 4 bases at J; junction bases unmatched: 6. CDR3 nucleotides: TGTGCCAGCAGTTCCAGACAGGGGGCGGGCTATGGCTACACCTTC. It encodes CASSSRQGAGYGYTF.